The 5 T cell receptor beta chains below all came from one sample that was sequenced in a study of regulatory T cells in long-lasting Graves disease. Both iRepertoire HTBI primers and Arm-PCR of CDR3 regions were used to build the TCR beta libraries. From the multiplex PCR reads, TCRdb called clonotypes with MiXCR, one entry per CDR3 protein. The sample includes 400,000 to 500,000 distinct CDR3 sequences, 21% of them seen just once. Time point denoted: persistent/refractory GD, antithyroid drugs over 5 years with positive TRAb. PBMC RNA served as the TCR library source. The sample consisted of peripheral blood mononuclear cells (PBMCs), taken when the disease was refractory, from a patient treated with antithyroid drugs. The receptors were sampled from a female donor with Graves disease.

The chain joins TRBV28 to TRBJ2-1; 12 positions agree with TRBD2. Germline V gene data show CDR1 as MDHEN and CDR2 as SYDVKM. The V segment lost 6 bases and the J segment 6 bases; nucleotides outside the gene matches: 6. The CDR3 is 15 residues long. Written as DNA, the CDR3 is TGTGCCAGCAGCCCCCCTAGCGGGAGGGTCAATGAGCAGTTCTTC. Its translation is CASSPPSGRVNEQFF.

This clonotype was seen at least ten times. The chain employs TRBV28 and TRBJ2-7; D is perhaps TRBD1 (5 bases). Germline CDR1 reads MDHEN; CDR2 reads SYDVKM. V shed 6 bases and J shed 3 bases, with 12 bases lying between them. The CDR3 is made up of 13 amino acids. Here the CDR3 reads CASRPPGLYEQYF. In DNA, the CDR3 is TGTGCCAGCAGACCCCCAGGGCTCTACGAGCAGTACTTC.

This clonotype was observed a few times. The chain employs TRBV7-9 and TRBJ2-7; the match to TRBD2 covers 7 bases. V lost 5 bases, J lost 5 bases, and 12 bases stayed unmatched. The CDR3 spans 15 residues. The germline V gene encodes CDR1 SEHNR and CDR2 FQNEAQ (reference sequence). CDR3 sequence reads: CASSIQGLVSHEQYF. The CDR3, as DNA: TGTGCCAGCAGCATTCAAGGACTAGTTTCCCACGAGCAGTACTTC.

This clonotype was seen many times. The V gene is TRBV20-1, the J gene TRBJ2-5, with 10 bases lining up with TRBD1. The CDR3 is made up of 13 amino acids. V shed 4 bases, J shed 5 bases, and the junction held 4 bases outside the gene matches. From germline, CDR1 is DFQATT and CDR2 SNEGSKA (reference sequence). The CDR3 sequence is CSATDRGLETQYF. CDR3 nucleotides: TGCAGTGCTACTGACAGGGGGCTCGAGACCCAGTACTTC.

This clonotype has more than one count but fewer than ten. Here the CDR3 DNA reads TGTGCCAGCAGCCTGTGGGACAGTGGCTACACCTTC. Translating it yields CASSLWDSGYTF. The chain links TRBV7-2 to TRBJ1-2; 7 nucleotides agree with TRBD1. Trimming removed 5 bases from V and 7 bases from J; junction bases left unmatched: 4. The V gene's germline CDR1 is SGHTA and CDR2 FQGNSA. This CDR3 comprises 12 residues.